This T cell receptor beta chain originates from a study of T cell responses to AZD1222 COVID-19 vaccine. Second-dose intervals of approximately 4 or approximately 12 weeks were pooled. As to this clone: What it binds is unknown.

Assay used: immunoSEQ multiplex PCR; TCRdb lists only in-frame clones, some missing. The table records under 35,000 clones, over 75% of them present only once. CDR3 length: 12 amino acids. V was shortened by 3 bases and J by 8 bases, with 9 bases between the two germline ends. Findings of the study overall: It should be noted that donors were predominantly white British and more often female, and clonal diversity was possibly underestimated. Repertoires in all cases were sampled only once the peak T cell response had passed. Dominant CD4 TCR responses targeted spike regions 160-218 and 743-854.

This receptor was identified in an adult who received the AZD1222 COVID-19 vaccine. The material was peripheral blood, obtained 28 days after the second AZD1222 dose. The V gene is TRBV12-3 or TRBV12-4, the J gene TRBJ2-3; D gene uncertain. The CDR3 loop reads CASSLGGVTQYF. DNA of the CDR3: TGTGCCAGCAGTTTGGGTGGTGTTACGCAGTATTTT.